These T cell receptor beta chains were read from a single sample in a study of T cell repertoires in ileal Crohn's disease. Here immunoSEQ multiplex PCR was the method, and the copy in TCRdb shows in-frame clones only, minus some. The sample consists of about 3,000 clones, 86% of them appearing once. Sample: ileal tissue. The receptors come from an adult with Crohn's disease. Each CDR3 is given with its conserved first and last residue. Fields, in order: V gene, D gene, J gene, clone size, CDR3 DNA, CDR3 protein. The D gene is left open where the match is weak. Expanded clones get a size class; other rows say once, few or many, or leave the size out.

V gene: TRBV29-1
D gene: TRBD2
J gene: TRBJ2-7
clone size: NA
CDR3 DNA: TGCAGCGCCTTGACTAGCGGGAGGGCCGGTGGTTACGAGCAGTACTTC
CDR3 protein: CSALTSGRAGGYEQYF

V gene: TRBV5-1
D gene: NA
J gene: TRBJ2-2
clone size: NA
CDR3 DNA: TGCGCCAGCAGCTTGGGGGGGCCCGGAACCGGGGAGCTGTTTTTT
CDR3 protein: CASSLGGPGTGELFF

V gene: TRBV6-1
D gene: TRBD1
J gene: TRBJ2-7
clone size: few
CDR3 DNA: TGTGCCAGCAGTGAAGGAGAGACAGGGGGCTACGAGCAGTACTTC
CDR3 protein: CASSEGETGGYEQYF

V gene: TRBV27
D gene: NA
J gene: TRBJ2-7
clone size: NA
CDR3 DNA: TGTGCCAGCAGTCCCGAAGGGGGGATGAACGAGCAGTACTTC
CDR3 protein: CASSPEGGMNEQYF

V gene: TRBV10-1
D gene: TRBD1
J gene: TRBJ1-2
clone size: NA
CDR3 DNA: TGCGCCAGCAGTGACGGGACAGGGGTCGGCTACACCTTC
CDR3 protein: CASSDGTGVGYTF

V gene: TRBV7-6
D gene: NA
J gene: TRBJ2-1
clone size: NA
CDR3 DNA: TGTGCCAGCAGCTTAGGGAGCTACTCCCTCAATGAGCAGTTCTTC
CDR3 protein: CASSLGSYSLNEQFF

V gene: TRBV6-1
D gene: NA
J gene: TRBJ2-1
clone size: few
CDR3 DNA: TGTGCCAGCAGTGAAGCGGTTCACGATGAGCAGTTCTTC
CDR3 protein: CASSEAVHDEQFF

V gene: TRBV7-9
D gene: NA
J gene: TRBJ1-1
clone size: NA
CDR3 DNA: TGTGCCAGCAGGGGGGACTTAAGGACTGAAGCTTTCTTT
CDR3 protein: CASRGDLRTEAFF

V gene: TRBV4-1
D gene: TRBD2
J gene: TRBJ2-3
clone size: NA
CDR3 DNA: TGCGCCAGCAGCCAAAATCTAGCGGGGGGTGGAGATACGCAGTATTTT
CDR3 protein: CASSQNLAGGGDTQYF

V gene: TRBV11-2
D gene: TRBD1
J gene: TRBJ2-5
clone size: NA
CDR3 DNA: TGTGCCAGCAGATATACAGGGGGCGCGGAGACCCAGTACTTC
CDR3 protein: CASRYTGGAETQYF

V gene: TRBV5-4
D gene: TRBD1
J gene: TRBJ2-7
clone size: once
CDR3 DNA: TGTGCCAGCACCACACAGGGGCTCTACGAGCAGTACTTC
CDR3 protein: CASTTQGLYEQYF

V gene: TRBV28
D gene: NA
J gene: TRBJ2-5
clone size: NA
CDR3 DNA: TGTGCCAGCAGTTTATGGTCACAGCTCCAAGAGACCCAGTACTTC
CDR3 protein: CASSLWSQLQETQYF

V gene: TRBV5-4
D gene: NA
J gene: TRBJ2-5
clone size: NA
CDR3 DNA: TGTGCCAGCAGCTCCGGGGAGGAGACCCAGTACTTC
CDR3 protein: CASSSGEETQYF

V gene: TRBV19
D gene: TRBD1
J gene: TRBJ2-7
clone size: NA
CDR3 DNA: TGTGCCAGTAGTAGACAGGGACAGTCCTACGAGCAGTACTTC
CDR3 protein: CASSRQGQSYEQYF

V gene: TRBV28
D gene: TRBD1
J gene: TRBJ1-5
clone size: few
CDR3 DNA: TGTGCCAGCAGCCCCGGGACAGCGAGTCAGCCCCAGCATTTT
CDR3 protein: CASSPGTASQPQHF

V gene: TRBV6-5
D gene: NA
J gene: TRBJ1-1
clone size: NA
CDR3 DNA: TGTGCCAGCAGTTACGTAGAGAACACTGAAGCTTTCTTT
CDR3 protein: CASSYVENTEAFF

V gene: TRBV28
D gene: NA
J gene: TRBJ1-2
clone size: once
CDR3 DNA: TGTGCCAGCAGTTTCAGGGGTGGAATTGGCTACACCTTC
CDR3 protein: CASSFRGGIGYTF

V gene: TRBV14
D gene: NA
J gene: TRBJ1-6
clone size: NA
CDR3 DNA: TGTGCCAGCAGCCAAGTTTTGGATTCACCCCTCCACTTT
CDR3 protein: CASSQVLDSPLHF

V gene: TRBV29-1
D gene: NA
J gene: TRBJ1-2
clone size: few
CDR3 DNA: TGCAGCGTTGAATTGAGAAACTATGGCTACACCTTC
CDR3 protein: CSVELRNYGYTF

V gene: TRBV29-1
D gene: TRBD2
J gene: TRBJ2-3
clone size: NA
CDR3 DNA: TGCAGCGGGAGCGGGATGGGCACAGATACGCAGTATTTT
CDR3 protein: CSGSGMGTDTQYF

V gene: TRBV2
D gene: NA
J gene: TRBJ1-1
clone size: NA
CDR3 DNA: TGTGCCAGCAGTGTTGGTAGACAAGCTTTCTTT
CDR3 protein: CASSVGRQAFF

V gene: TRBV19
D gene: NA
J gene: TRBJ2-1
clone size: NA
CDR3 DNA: TGTGCCAGTAGTATGACGGACAGAATTAATGAGCAGTTCTTC
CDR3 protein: CASSMTDRINEQFF

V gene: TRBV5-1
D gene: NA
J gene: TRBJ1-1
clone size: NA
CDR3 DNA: TGCGCCAGCAGCTTGGGGGGAGGCGGCACTGAAGCTTTCTTT
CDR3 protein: CASSLGGGGTEAFF

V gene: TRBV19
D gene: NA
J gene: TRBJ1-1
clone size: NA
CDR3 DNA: TGTGCCAGTAGTTTGGCACAGGACACTGAAGCTTTCTTT
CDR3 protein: CASSLAQDTEAFF

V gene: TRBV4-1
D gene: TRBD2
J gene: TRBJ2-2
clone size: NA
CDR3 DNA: TGCGCCAGCAGCCAAGATCCCGGGACTAGCGGGAGAACGACCGGGGAGCTGTTTTTT
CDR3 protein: CASSQDPGTSGRTTGELFF

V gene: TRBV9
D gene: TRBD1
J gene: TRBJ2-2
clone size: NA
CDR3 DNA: TGTGCCAGCACCGGGACAGGGGTCCGCGGGGAGCTGTTTTTT
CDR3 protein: CASTGTGVRGELFF

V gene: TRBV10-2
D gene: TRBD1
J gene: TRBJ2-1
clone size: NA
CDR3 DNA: TGCGCCAGCAGGACAGGGGCAGGTGAGCAGTTCTTC
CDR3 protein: CASRTGAGEQFF

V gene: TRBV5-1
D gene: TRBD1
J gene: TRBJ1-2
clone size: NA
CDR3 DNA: TGCGCCAGCAGCCCCGGACAGGACTATGATGGCTACACCTTC
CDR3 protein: CASSPGQDYDGYTF

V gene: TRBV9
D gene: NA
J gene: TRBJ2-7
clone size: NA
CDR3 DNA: TGTGCCAGCAGCGTAGCCGCAGGGCACGCGTACGAGCAGTACTTC
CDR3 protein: CASSVAAGHAYEQYF

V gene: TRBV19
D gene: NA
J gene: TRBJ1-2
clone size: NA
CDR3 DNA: TGTGCCAGTAGCGTTTATATATCCTATGGCTACACCTTC
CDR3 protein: CASSVYISYGYTF

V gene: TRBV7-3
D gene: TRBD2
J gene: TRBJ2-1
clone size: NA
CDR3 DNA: TGTGCCAGCAGCTTTAGCGGGAGCTCCTACAATGAGCAGTTCTTC
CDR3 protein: CASSFSGSSYNEQFF

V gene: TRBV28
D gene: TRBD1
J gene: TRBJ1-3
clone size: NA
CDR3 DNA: TGTGCCAGCAGTTTATACCCGGGACAGGGGGCGTCTGGAAACACCATATATTTT
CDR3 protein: CASSLYPGQGASGNTIYF

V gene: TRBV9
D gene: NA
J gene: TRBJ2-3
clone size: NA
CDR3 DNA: TGTGCCAGCAGGGAGGCGGGACCCACAGATACGCAGTATTTT
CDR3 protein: CASREAGPTDTQYF

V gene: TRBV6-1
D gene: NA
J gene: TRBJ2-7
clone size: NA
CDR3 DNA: TGTGCCAGCAGTGAAGCGGAGGGTTCCTCCTACGAGCAGTACTTC
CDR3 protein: CASSEAEGSSYEQYF

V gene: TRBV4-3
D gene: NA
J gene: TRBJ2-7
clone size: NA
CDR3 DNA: TGCGCCAGCAGCCAAGGACAGCTGGGCTACGAGCAGTACTTC
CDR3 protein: CASSQGQLGYEQYF

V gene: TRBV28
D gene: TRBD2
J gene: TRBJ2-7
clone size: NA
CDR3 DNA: TGTGCCAGCAGTCCCATAGCGGGAGGGCCCTACGAGCAGTACTTC
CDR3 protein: CASSPIAGGPYEQYF

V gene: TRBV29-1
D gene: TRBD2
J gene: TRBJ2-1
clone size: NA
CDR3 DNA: TGCAGCGTCCTCCGGGTGGCGGGAGGGCCGTATGAGCAGTTCTTC
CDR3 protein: CSVLRVAGGPYEQFF

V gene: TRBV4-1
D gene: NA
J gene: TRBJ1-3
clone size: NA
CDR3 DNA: TGCGCCAGCAGCCAGCCGGACCCCGGTTCTGGAAACACCATATATTTT
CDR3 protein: CASSQPDPGSGNTIYF

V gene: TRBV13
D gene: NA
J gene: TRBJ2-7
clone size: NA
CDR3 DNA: TGTGCCAGCAGCTCCTCGAGCAGGGGACAATACGAGCAGTACTTC
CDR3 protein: CASSSSSRGQYEQYF

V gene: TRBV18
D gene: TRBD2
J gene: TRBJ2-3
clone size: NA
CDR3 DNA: TGTGCCAGCTCACCACGGATAGCGGGAGATTTGAGGAGAACAGATACGCAGTATTTT
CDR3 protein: CASSPRIAGDLRRTDTQYF

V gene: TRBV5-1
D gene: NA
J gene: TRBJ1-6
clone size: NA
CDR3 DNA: TGCGCCAGCAGCTTGGGGGGTTATAATTCACCCCTCCACTTT
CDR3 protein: CASSLGGYNSPLHF

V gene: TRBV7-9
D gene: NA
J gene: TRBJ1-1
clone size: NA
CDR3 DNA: TGTGCCAGCAGACCCACGGACGTAAACACTGAAGCTTTCTTT
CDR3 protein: CASRPTDVNTEAFF

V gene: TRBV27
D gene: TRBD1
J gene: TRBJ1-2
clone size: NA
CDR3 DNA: TGTGCCAGCAGTGGCGTCACCAGGGGGCGGGATGGCTACACCTTC
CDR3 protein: CASSGVTRGRDGYTF

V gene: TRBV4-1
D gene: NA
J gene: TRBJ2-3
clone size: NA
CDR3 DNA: TGCGCCAGCAGCCTAACCGGGACCTCTTGGGATACGCAGTATTTT
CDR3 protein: CASSLTGTSWDTQYF

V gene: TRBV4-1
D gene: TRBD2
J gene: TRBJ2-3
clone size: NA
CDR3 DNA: TGCGCCAGCAGCCAAGCCGACCGCGGGACTAGCGGGAGTCGGGGGGCAGATACGCAGTATTTT
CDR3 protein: CASSQADRGTSGSRGADTQYF

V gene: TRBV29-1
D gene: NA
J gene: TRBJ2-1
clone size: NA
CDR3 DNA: TGCAGCGTTGAGTTGGGAGTTAATGAGCAGTTCTTC
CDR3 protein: CSVELGVNEQFF

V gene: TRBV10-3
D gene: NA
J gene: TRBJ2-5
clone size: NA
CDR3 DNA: TGTGCCATCAGTGAAAGGGGGGCCGGGGGCCAAGAGACCCAGTACTTC
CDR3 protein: CAISERGAGGQETQYF